This T cell receptor beta chain came from a study of cytomegalovirus exposure and HLA in healthy donors. Overall study: From donors who were HLA-typed, an early data release held approximately 80 million unique TCRs. Study-level findings and limits: Previous analysis showed most TCR beta V segments were productive about 90% or about 30% of the time. TRBV6-2, TRBV6-3 and other indistinguishable V segments were excluded. A later analysis linked a missense DCLRE1C variant to TCR beta V- and J-gene trimming.

PCR used 60 Vbeta primers and 13 Jbeta primers. This table comes from immunoSEQ multiplex PCR, and its TCRdb copy is limited to in-frame clones, with some not included. The top ten hold 1% of the sample, which has 150,000 or so clones, just under 80% seen once. Germline lookup yields CDR1 SEHNR and CDR2 FQNEAQ (reference sequence). Trimming took 7 bases from V and 2 from J; bases not matched to a gene: 1. CDR3 size: 13 residues. A note on this clone: The antigen remains unidentified.

Sequencing used PBMCs. The rearrangement joins TRBV7-9 to TRBJ1-2, with 10 nucleotides matching TRBD1. The TCR sequence derives from a woman in her forties or fifties in good health and CMV-seropositive. This CDR3 reads CASTGQGNYGYTF. The CDR3 bases are TGTGCCAGCACGGGACAGGGGAACTATGGCTACACCTTC.